This paragraph reports one T cell receptor (beta chain). Its antigen is as yet unknown. The data originate from a study of CD4+ T cells in melanoma. V lost 1 base and J lost 2; bases outside the gene matches: 3. Looked up from germline, CDR1 is SGHTA and CDR2 is FQGNSA. The CDR3 runs 15 residues. Study-wide results and caveats: CD8+ T cell, macrophage and B cell function reportedly correlated with neoantigen-specific CD4+ T cells.

Sequencing used immunoSEQ multiplex PCR; TCRdb keeps in-frame clones, though not all of them. The sample consists of roughly 120,000 clones, roughly 90% of them appearing once. J is TRBJ2-7 and V is TRBV7-2; 9 bases agree with TRBD1. The sequencing input was peripheral blood. The receptor comes from a human donor with melanoma. CDR3 sequence: CASSLVRQGAYEQYF. The CDR3 region has the DNA TGTGCCAGCAGCTTAGTTAGACAGGGGGCCTACGAGCAGTACTTC.